This T cell receptor beta chain was recorded in a study of blood T cell repertoires in COVID-19. The wider study: The samples span acute and convalescent COVID-19 from the United States, Italy and Spain.

CDR1 and CDR2 from the germline V gene are MGHRA and YSYEKL. There are 13 residues in the CDR3. Trimming cost V 0 bases and J 5 bases, with 7 bases left between them. As processed by the authors: Estimates of nucleated cell counts were drawn from the amplification of reference gene primers. Only in-frame clones appear in the TCRdb table, and some are missing; sequencing was by immunoSEQ multiplex PCR. Clone size and V and J calls were adopted from that table, with D and trimming inferred from the DNA. The sample carries about 90,000 clones, approximately 89% recorded once. This TCR was sampled from a human donor with active COVID-19. The donor label of this sample is uncertain. The specimen sequenced was peripheral blood. The chain has TRBV4-1 and TRBJ2-5; the D gene is possibly TRBD2 (5 bases). CDR3 coding DNA: TGCGCCAGCAGCCAAGAGTGGGAGGAGACCCAGTACTTC. Encoded protein: CASSQEWEETQYF.